Shown below are 6 T cell receptor beta chains from a single sample sequenced in a study of cytomegalovirus exposure and HLA in healthy donors (dated by TCRdb to about 2017). Library construction relied on the immunoSEQ multiplex PCR assay. For the multiplex PCR, a mixture combining 60 forward primers for TCR Vbeta segments and 13 reverse primers for TCR Jbeta segments was used. TCRdb retrieved this table from immuneACCESS and kept in-frame rearrangements only. Not all clones are present; in checked studies, unresolved V genes account for under half, and no reason is known for the remainder. In this sample the table shows about 130,000 clones, about 80% of which occur a single time. The ten largest clones take up approximately 3.8% of the sample. The sequencing input was PBMCs. Every receptor here comes from a woman aged 40 to 50 in good health and CMV-seropositive.

The chain has TRBV4-2 and TRBJ2-1, with a tentative D call TRBD2 (6 bases). Germline assignment: CDR1 LGHNA and CDR2 YNFKEQ. The V gene lost 2 bases and the J gene lost 9 bases, with 17 bases spanning the gap. This CDR3 region has 15 residues. The CDR3 protein is CASSQMGGEGREQFF. The CDR3 bases are TGTGCCAGCAGCCAAATGGGGGGAGAGGGACGTGAGCAGTTCTTC.

The chain employs TRBV7-6 and TRBJ1-3; D unresolved. Trimming removed 1 base from V and 0 bases from J, with 4 bases in between. The V gene's germline CDR1 is SGHVS and CDR2 FNYEAQ. This CDR3 contains 14 residues. CDR3 DNA sequence: TGTGCCAGCAGCTTAGAGAGCTCTGGAAACACCATATATTTT. This translates into CASSLESSGNTIYF. The full variable domain, in which reference TRBV7-6 and TRBJ1-3 provide the parts outside the CDR3, is GAGVSQSPRYKVTKRGQDVALRCDPISGHVSLYWYRQALGQGPEFLTYFNYEAQQDKSGLPNDRFSAERPEGSISTLTIQRTEQRDSAMYRCASSLESSGNTIYFGEGSWLTVV.

The chain joins TRBV27 to TRBJ1-5; D is unclear. Trimming stripped 2 bases from V and 6 bases from J, with 11 bases between. Germline-derived CDR1 and CDR2 are MNHEY and SMNVEV (reference sequence). The CDR3 runs 14 residues. This chain's CDR3 is CASSLGQVGQPQHF. DNA for the CDR3: TGTGCCAGCAGTTTAGGGCAGGTCGGTCAGCCCCAGCATTTT.

This chain connects TRBV5-1 to TRBJ2-3; 10 bases match TRBD2. Germline V gene data show CDR1 as SGHRS and CDR2 as YFSETQ. Trimming took 0 bases from V and 1 from J; bases not matched to a gene: 5. This CDR3 contains 17 residues. CDR3 coding DNA: TGCGCCAGCAGCTTGGAGGGTCTAGCGGGAGGCACAGATACGCAGTATTTT. It encodes CASSLEGLAGGTDTQYF.

J is TRBJ2-1 and V is TRBV11-1, with a possible D match to TRBD2 (5 bases). The CDR3 covers 15 residues. V lost 1 base and J lost 4, with 11 bases in between. Germline V lookup: CDR1 SGHAT, CDR2 FQDESV (reference sequence). CDR3 sequence (DNA): TGTGCCAGCAGCTTAGGCCTAGCCTCTTACAATGAGCAGTTCTTC. Translation gives CASSLGLASYNEQFF.

The rearrangement uses TRBV5-6 and TRBJ1-4; TRBD1 matches at 8 bases. Germline-derived CDR1 and CDR2 are SGHDT and YYEEEE. The trim removed 2 bases at V and 8 bases at J, leaving 2 bases unmatched. The CDR3 is made up of 13 amino acids. CDR3 in amino acids: CASSLGQGEKLFF. Written as DNA, the CDR3 is TGTGCCAGCAGCTTAGGACAGGGAGAAAAACTGTTTTTT.